This section outlines one TCR beta chain sequence together with its context. This sample stems from a study of blood T cell repertoires in COVID-19. The germline CDR1 and CDR2 sequences are SNHLY and FYNNEI. Trimming took off 4 bases at V and 1 base at J, with 7 bases between the two ends. The CDR3 has 13 amino acids. Assay used: immunoSEQ multiplex PCR; TCRdb lists only in-frame clones, some missing. The sample contains 200,000 to 300,000 clones, around nine tenths of which appear only once. The genes are TRBV2 and TRBJ1-1; D may be TRBD1 (6 bases). Source material: PBMCs or T cells enriched from blood (not recorded which). This receptor was obtained from a woman aged 25 to 39 who had recovered from COVID-19. The CDR3 protein is CASSAGQNTEAFF. The CDR3 DNA follows: TGTGCCAGCAGTGCGGGACAGAACACTGAAGCTTTCTTT. The complete variable domain, with remaining parts taken from reference TRBV2 and TRBJ1-1, reads EPEVTQTPSHQVTQMGQEVILRCVPISNHLYFYWYRQILGQKVEFLVSFYNNEISEKSEIFDDQFSVERPDGSNFTLKIRSTKLEDSAMYFCASSAGQNTEAFFGQGTRLTVV.